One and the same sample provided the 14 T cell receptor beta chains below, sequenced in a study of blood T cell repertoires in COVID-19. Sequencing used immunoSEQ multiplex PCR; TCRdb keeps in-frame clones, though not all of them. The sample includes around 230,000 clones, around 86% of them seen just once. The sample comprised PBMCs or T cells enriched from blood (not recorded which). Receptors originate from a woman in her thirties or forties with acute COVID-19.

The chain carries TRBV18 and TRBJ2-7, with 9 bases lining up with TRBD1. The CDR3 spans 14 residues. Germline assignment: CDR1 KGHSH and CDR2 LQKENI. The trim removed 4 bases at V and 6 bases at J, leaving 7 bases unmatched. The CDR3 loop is CASSRGQGPSEQYF. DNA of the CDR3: TGTGCCAGCTCACGTGGACAGGGGCCAAGCGAGCAGTACTTC.

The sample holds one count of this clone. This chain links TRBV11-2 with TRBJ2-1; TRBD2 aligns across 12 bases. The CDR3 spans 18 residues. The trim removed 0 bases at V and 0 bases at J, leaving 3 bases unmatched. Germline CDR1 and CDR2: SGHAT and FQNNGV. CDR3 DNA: TGTGCCAGCAGCTTAGAACTAGCGGGGGGCATCTCCTACAATGAGCAGTTCTTC. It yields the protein CASSLELAGGISYNEQFF.

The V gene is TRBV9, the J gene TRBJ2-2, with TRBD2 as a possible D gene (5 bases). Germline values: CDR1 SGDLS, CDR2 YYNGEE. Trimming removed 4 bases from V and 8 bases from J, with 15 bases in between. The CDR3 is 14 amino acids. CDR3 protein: CASSPHFGMGELFF. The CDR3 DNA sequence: TGTGCCAGCAGCCCCCACTTCGGGATGGGGGAGCTGTTTTTT. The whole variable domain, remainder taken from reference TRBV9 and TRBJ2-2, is DSGVTQTPKHLITATGQRVTLRCSPRSGDLSVYWYQQSLDQGLQFLIQYYNGEERAKGNILERFSAQQFPDLHSELNLSSLELGDSALYFCASSPHFGMGELFFGEGSRLTVL.

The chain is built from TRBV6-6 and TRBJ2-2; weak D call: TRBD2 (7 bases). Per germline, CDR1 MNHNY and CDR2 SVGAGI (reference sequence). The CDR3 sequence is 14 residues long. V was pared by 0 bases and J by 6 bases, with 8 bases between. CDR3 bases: TGTGCCAGCAGTTACTCAGGGGGGGCCGGGGAGCTGTTTTTT. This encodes CASSYSGGAGELFF.

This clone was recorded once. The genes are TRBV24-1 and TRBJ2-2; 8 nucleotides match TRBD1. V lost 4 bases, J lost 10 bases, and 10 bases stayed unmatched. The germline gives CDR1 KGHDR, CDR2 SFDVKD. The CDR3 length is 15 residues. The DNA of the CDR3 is TGTGCCACCAGTGACCAGGGGGCTCCGGGTGAGGAGCTGTTTTTT. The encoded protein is CATSDQGAPGEELFF.

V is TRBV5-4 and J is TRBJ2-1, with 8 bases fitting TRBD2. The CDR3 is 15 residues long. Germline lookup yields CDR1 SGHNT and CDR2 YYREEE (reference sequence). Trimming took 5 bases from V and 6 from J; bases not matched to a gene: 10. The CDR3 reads CASRTGTRGGNEQFF. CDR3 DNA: TGTGCCAGCAGGACCGGGACTAGGGGCGGCAATGAGCAGTTCTTC.

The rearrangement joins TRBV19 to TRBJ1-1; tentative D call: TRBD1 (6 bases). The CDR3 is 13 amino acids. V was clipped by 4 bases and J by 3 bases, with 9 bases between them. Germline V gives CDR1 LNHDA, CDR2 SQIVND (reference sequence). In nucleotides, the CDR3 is TGTGCCAGTAGTAGTCAGGGGTACACTGAAGCTTTCTTT. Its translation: CASSSQGYTEAFF.

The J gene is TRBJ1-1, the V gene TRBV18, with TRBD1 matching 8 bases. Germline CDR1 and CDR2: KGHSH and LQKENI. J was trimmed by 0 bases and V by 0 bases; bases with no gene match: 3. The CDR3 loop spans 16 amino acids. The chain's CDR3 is CASSPPAGGVNTEAFF. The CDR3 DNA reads TGTGCCAGCTCACCACCGGCAGGGGGCGTGAACACTGAAGCTTTCTTT.

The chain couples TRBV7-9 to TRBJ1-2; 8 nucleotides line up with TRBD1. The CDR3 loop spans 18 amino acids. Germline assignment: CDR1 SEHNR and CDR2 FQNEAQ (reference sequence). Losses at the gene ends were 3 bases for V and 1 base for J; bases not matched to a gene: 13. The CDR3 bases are TGTGCCAGCAGCTTTCCTGGGACAGGATTAACATTTAACTATGGCTACACCTTC. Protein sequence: CASSFPGTGLTFNYGYTF.

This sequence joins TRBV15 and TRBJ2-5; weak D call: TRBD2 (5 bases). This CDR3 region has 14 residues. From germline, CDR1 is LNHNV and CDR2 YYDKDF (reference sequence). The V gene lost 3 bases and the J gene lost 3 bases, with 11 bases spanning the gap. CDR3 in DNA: TGTGCCACCAGCAGCCCAACTAGGGAAGAGACCCAGTACTTC. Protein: CATSSPTREETQYF.

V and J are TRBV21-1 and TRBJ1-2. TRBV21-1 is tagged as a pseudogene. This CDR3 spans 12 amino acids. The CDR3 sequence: CARGGQEDGYTF. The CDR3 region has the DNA TGTGCCAGGGGGGGGCAGGAGGATGGCTACACCTTC.

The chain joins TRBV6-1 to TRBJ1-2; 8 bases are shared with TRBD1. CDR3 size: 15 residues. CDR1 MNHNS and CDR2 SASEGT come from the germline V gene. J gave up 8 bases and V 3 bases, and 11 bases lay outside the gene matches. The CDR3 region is CASSEPQGARRGYTF. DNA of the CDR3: TGTGCCAGCAGTGAGCCTCAGGGGGCGCGGAGAGGCTACACCTTC.

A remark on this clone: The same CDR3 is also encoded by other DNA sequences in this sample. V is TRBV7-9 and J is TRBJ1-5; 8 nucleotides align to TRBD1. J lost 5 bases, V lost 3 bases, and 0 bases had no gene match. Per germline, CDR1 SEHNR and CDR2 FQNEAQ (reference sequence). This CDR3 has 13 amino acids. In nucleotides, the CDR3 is TGTGCCAGCAGCTTGACAGGGGATCAGCCCCAGCATTTT. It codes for CASSLTGDQPQHF. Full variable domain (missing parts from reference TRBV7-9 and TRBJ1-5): DTGVSQNPRHKITKRGQNVTFRCDPISEHNRLYWYRQTLGQGPEFLTYFQNEAQLEKSRLLSDRFSAERPKGSFSTLEIQRTEQGDSAMYLCASSLTGDQPQHFGDGTRLSIL.

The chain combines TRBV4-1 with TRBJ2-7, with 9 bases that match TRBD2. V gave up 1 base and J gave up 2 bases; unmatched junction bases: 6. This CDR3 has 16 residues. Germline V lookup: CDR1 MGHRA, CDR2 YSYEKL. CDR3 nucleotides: TGCGCCAGCAGCCAAGTTCTAGCGGGGATAACCTACGAGCAGTACTTC. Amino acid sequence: CASSQVLAGITYEQYF.